The 30 T cell receptor beta chains presented below share a single source sample, sequenced in a study of shared clonotypes between healthy human individuals. Clones were sequenced by immunoSEQ multiplex PCR, and TCRdb holds only the in-frame ones, with some missing. The table has over a million clones, around 98.5% seen once. The material sequenced was naive CD4+ T cells sorted from blood. Indicated subset: CD45RA+ positively selected. All receptors derive from a man aged 30 to 39 in good health.

The chain is built from TRBV7-9 and TRBJ1-1; D uncertain. This CDR3 region has 15 residues. The germline V gene encodes CDR1 SEHNR and CDR2 FQNEAQ (reference sequence). V gave up 3 bases and J gave up 1 base, with 12 bases separating them. Here the CDR3 reads CASSFLGQANTEAFF. In nucleotides, the CDR3 is TGTGCCAGCAGCTTCCTCGGGCAGGCGAACACTGAAGCTTTCTTT.

This chain uses TRBV6-5 with TRBJ1-2, with a weak D call TRBD1 (5 bases). Trimming took 6 bases from V and 0 from J, leaving 11 bases between them. Germline assignment: CDR1 MNHEY and CDR2 SVGAGI. This CDR3 is built from 14 residues. In nucleotides, the CDR3 is TGTGCCAGCAGGCCGACAGTAACTAACTATGGCTACACCTTC. Its translation is CASRPTVTNYGYTF.

The chain couples TRBV5-5 to TRBJ1-1; no definite D call. This CDR3 is built from 13 residues. V lost 3 bases and J lost 6, with 12 bases in between. Looked up from germline, CDR1 is SGHKS and CDR2 is YYEKEE (reference sequence). The CDR3 region is CASSSLLTAEAFF. CDR3 nucleotide sequence: TGTGCCAGCAGCTCGCTTTTGACTGCTGAAGCTTTCTTT.

The chain employs TRBV7-2 and TRBJ2-7; D might be TRBD1 (5 bases). Germline V CDR1 and CDR2: SGHTA, FQGNSA. The germline V and J ends were trimmed by 1 base and 2 bases, with 9 bases remaining between them. The CDR3 is 14 residues long. CDR3 bases: TGTGCCAGCAGCTTAGTAGGGGCGACCTACGAGCAGTACTTC. Translating it yields CASSLVGATYEQYF.

This chain joins TRBV5-1 and TRBJ2-1; perhaps TRBD1 as D (5 bases). CDR3 length equals 15 residues. Per the germline V gene, CDR1 is SGHRS and CDR2 is YFSETQ. The V and J ends lost 0 bases and 2 bases respectively, with 9 bases between them. CDR3 nucleotides: TGCGCCAGCAGCTTGGAAGGGGCTACCTACAATGAGCAGTTCTTC. Its protein is CASSLEGATYNEQFF.

As to this clone: The sample holds other DNA sequences that translate to the same CDR3. The rearrangement joins TRBV18 to TRBJ2-5; possible D gene TRBD2, 5 bases. The CDR3 contains 13 residues. V was cut by 4 bases and J by 3 bases, with 9 bases left in between. The germline CDR1 and CDR2 sequences are KGHSH and LQKENI. The CDR3 region is CASSLTGKETQYF. The CDR3 nucleotides are TGTGCCAGCTCACTAACGGGGAAAGAGACCCAGTACTTC.

V usage is TRBV7-9 and J usage is TRBJ2-3, with D perhaps matching TRBD1 or TRBD2 (6 bases each). CDR1 and CDR2 from the germline V gene are SEHNR and FQNEAQ (reference sequence). Trimming cost V 5 bases and J 4 bases, with 25 bases left between them. The CDR3 sequence is 18 residues long. The CDR3 region has the DNA TGTGCCAGCAGCAGAGGCCCGGGGGCAATACTAAACCCAGATACGCAGTATTTT. Translated, it gives CASSRGPGAILNPDTQYF.

The CDR3 region is CASSSDRDGTQYF. CDR3 nucleotides: TGCGCCAGCAGCTCGGACAGGGACGGGACCCAGTACTTC. The genes are TRBV5-1 and TRBJ2-5; 8 nucleotides agree with TRBD1. This CDR3 spans 13 amino acids. Germline lookup yields CDR1 SGHRS and CDR2 YFSETQ. J gave up 7 bases and V 3 bases, and 5 bases lay outside the gene matches.

The rearrangement links TRBV14 to TRBJ2-1; the D is unclear. V shed 1 base and J shed 0 bases, with 13 bases lying between them. CDR1 is SGHDN, CDR2 FVKESK, per germline. This CDR3 has 17 residues. CDR3 region: CASSQVWQANSYNEQFF. Written as DNA, the CDR3 is TGTGCCAGCAGCCAAGTTTGGCAGGCAAACTCCTACAATGAGCAGTTCTTC.

The chain has TRBV11-1 and TRBJ2-1; D unclear. Germline V gives CDR1 SGHAT, CDR2 FQDESV (reference sequence). The CDR3 spans 15 residues. The V end lost 2 bases, the J end lost 5 bases, and 13 bases lay between the germline ends. This CDR3 reads CASSLSSAGNNEQFF. DNA of the CDR3: TGTGCCAGCAGCTTAAGTTCAGCCGGTAACAATGAGCAGTTCTTC.

This chain connects TRBV4-1 to TRBJ2-1, with 11 bases lining up with TRBD2. In germline, CDR1 is MGHRA, CDR2 YSYEKL. The CDR3 has 17 amino acids. After removal of 0 bases from V and 7 bases from J, the junction contained 8 bases not matched to a gene. In DNA, the CDR3 is TGCGCCAGCAGCCAAGACTCTGGGGTAGCGGGAGGGAATGAGCAGTTCTTC. Protein sequence: CASSQDSGVAGGNEQFF.

V and J are TRBV11-2 and TRBJ1-3, with a tentative D call TRBD1 (5 bases). The CDR3 is 16 residues long. With 0 bases removed from V and 2 bases from J, the gap between germline ends came to 11 bases. CDR1 and CDR2 (germline): SGHAT, FQNNGV. This chain's CDR3 is CASSLERGAAGNTIYF. CDR3 nucleotide sequence: TGTGCCAGCAGCTTAGAGAGGGGCGCCGCTGGAAACACCATATATTTT.

About this clone itself: One end of the junction does not line up with germline, which may come from a read error. V gene TRBV19 combines with J gene TRBJ1-3, with D tentatively TRBD1 (5 bases). CDR3 length equals 12 residues. Germline loops: CDR1 LNHDA, CDR2 SQIVND (reference sequence). The CDR3 DNA is TGTGCCAGTAGCGATTCAAGGGCAGGGTCGGCATTT. Translating it yields CASSDSRAGSAF.

Points on this clone: The identical CDR3 is also encoded by other nucleotide sequences in the sample. This chain links TRBV7-6 with TRBJ2-1; 11 bases are shared with TRBD2. Germline CDR1 reads SGHVS; CDR2 reads FNYEAQ. The CDR3 totals 17 residues. J was trimmed by 0 bases and V by 1 base; bases with no gene match: 2. CDR3 DNA: TGTGCCAGCAGCTTAGGTACTAGCGGGAGCTCCTACAATGAGCAGTTCTTC. This gives the protein CASSLGTSGSSYNEQFF.

This clone appeared once. The chain employs TRBV18 and TRBJ1-5; 9 bases are shared with TRBD1. The ends lost 5 bases at V and 7 bases at J; junction bases unmatched: 9. Germline CDR1 is KGHSH and CDR2 is LQKENI. This CDR3 contains 15 residues. CDR3 loop: CASSYGQGFNQPQHF. CDR3 coding DNA: TGTGCCAGCTCATACGGACAGGGGTTTAACCAGCCCCAGCATTTT.

This clone appeared a single time. The genes are TRBV7-6 and TRBJ2-5, with TRBD2 identical over 11 bases. V trimming: 5 bases; J trimming: 4 bases; junction bases outside the gene matches: 12. Germline CDR1 SGHVS, CDR2 FNYEAQ. This CDR3 has 17 residues. The DNA of the CDR3 is TGTGCCAGCAGCCTCTTCGGTAGCGGGAGGGGGGGAGAGACCCAGTACTTC. Translation gives CASSLFGSGRGGETQYF.

This chain links TRBV7-8 with TRBJ2-7; D possibly corresponds to TRBD2 (6 bases). There are 14 residues in the CDR3. V shed 6 bases and J shed 3 bases, with 15 bases lying between them. CDR1 and CDR2 from the germline V gene are SGHVS and FQNEAQ. The CDR3: CASRKMGGIYEQYF. CDR3 nucleotide sequence: TGTGCCAGCAGGAAAATGGGCGGGATCTACGAGCAGTACTTC.

The rearrangement joins TRBV6-5 to TRBJ2-7; the match to TRBD2 covers 7 bases. The CDR3 has 13 residues. The germline CDR1 and CDR2 sequences are MNHEY and SVGAGI. Unmatched junction bases numbered 8, after V lost 8 bases and J lost 4 bases. CDR3 in DNA: TGTGCCAGCTTCCGCGGGAGTGGATACGAGCAGTACTTC. It translates to CASFRGSGYEQYF.

The V and J genes are TRBV6-6 and TRBJ2-5, with D perhaps TRBD1 (6 bases). This CDR3 is 13 amino acids long. Looked up from germline, CDR1 is MNHNY and CDR2 is SVGAGI (reference sequence). V lost 6 bases and J lost 5, with 13 bases in between. CDR3: CASSRMGAETQYF. CDR3 coding DNA: TGTGCCAGCAGCCGAATGGGGGCTGAGACCCAGTACTTC.

This rearrangement joins TRBV29-1 to TRBJ2-7, with unresolved D. Germline CDR1 reads SQVTM; CDR2 reads ANQGSEA. The CDR3 has 11 residues. V was clipped by 8 bases and J by 6 bases, with 14 bases between them. CDR3 protein: CSMWAFGEQYF. In DNA, the CDR3 is TGCAGCATGTGGGCGTTCGGCGAGCAGTACTTC.

This chain joins TRBV5-1 and TRBJ1-1; D unresolved. The CDR3 sequence is 14 residues long. Germline CDR1 and CDR2: SGHRS and YFSETQ. V shed 0 bases and J shed 1 base, with 7 bases lying between them. The CDR3 region has the DNA TGCGCCAGCAGCTTGGTAGGGTGGAACACTGAAGCTTTCTTT. Translated: CASSLVGWNTEAFF.

V and J are TRBV29-1 and TRBJ1-4; no definite D call. Deletions cut 6 bases from V and 0 bases from J, with 11 bases between. CDR1 is SQVTM, CDR2 ANQGSEA, per germline. CDR3 length: 14 residues. CDR3 bases: TGCAGCGTAGCCGGACGGGCAACTAATGAAAAACTGTTTTTT. Its translation is CSVAGRATNEKLFF.

J is TRBJ1-1 and V is TRBV5-4, with TRBD1 as a possible D gene (5 bases). This CDR3 is 17 amino acids long. V lost 4 bases to trimming and J lost 0 bases, with 19 bases between them. Germline values: CDR1 SGHNT, CDR2 YYREEE (reference sequence). The CDR3 DNA reads as TGTGCCAGCAGCCCGGGGGGGAGGGCAACCTTGAACACTGAAGCTTTCTTT. This codes for CASSPGGRATLNTEAFF.

This clone has just one count. The CDR3 sequence: CASSLKLAVNTEAFF. The CDR3 region has the DNA TGCGCCAGCAGCTTAAAACTGGCCGTGAACACTGAAGCTTTCTTT. V usage is TRBV5-1 and J usage is TRBJ1-1; D unclear. The CDR3 extends over 15 amino acids. V lost 2 bases, J lost 0 bases, and 11 bases lay in between. Germline V gene data show CDR1 as SGHRS and CDR2 as YFSETQ.

The rearrangement links TRBV9 to TRBJ2-1; D unresolved. CDR3 length: 13 residues. In germline, CDR1 is SGDLS, CDR2 YYNGEE. Trimming pared 1 base from V and 7 bases from J, leaving 9 bases between. DNA of the CDR3: TGTGCCAGCAGCGTAAGCTGGGTTAATGAGCAGTTCTTC. It encodes CASSVSWVNEQFF.

This chain joins TRBV2 and TRBJ1-5, with D perhaps TRBD1 (6 bases). Germline V gene sequence: CDR1 SNHLY, CDR2 FYNNEI. This CDR3 region has 16 residues. V lost 4 bases and J lost 4, with 17 bases in between. CDR3 sequence: CASSAFTGSWNQPQHF. As DNA, the CDR3 is TGTGCCAGCAGTGCCTTCACAGGGAGCTGGAATCAGCCCCAGCATTTT.

V and J are TRBV6-1 and TRBJ1-1; D gene ambiguous. CDR3 length equals 14 residues. V was clipped by 3 bases and J by 3 bases, with 11 bases between them. Germline CDR1 is MNHNS and CDR2 is SASEGT. The CDR3 DNA sequence: TGTGCCAGCAGTGACGGGGTGTCCGACACTGAAGCTTTCTTT. Amino acid sequence: CASSDGVSDTEAFF.

The CDR3 coding sequence is TGTGCCAGCAGCATTATCGGTGGAGGGGACGAGCAGTACTTC. Amino acid sequence: CASSIIGGGDEQYF. J is TRBJ2-7 and V is TRBV5-6; possible D gene TRBD2, 6 bases. Per germline, CDR1 SGHDT and CDR2 YYEEEE. The V and J ends lost 4 bases and 5 bases respectively, with 16 bases between them. This CDR3 is built from 14 residues. The whole variable domain, filled in from reference TRBV5-6 and TRBJ2-7, reads DAGVTQSPTHLIKTRGQQVTLRCSPKSGHDTVSWYQQALGQGPQFIFQYYEEEERQRGNFPDRFSGHQFPNYSSELNVNALLLGDSALYLCASSIIGGGDEQYFGPGTRLTVT.

As for this clone: This CDR3 is also generated by other DNA sequences in the sample. The gene calls are TRBV19 and TRBJ2-7; 7 bases match TRBD1. CDR1 LNHDA and CDR2 SQIVND come from the germline V gene (reference sequence). Trimming removed 4 bases from V and 1 base from J; junction bases left unmatched: 4. This CDR3 has 14 amino acids. The CDR3 nucleotides read TGTGCCAGTAGTAGACAGGGAAGTTCCTACGAGCAGTACTTC. It is translated as CASSRQGSSYEQYF.

A note on this clone: The identical CDR3 is also encoded by other nucleotide sequences in the sample. V and J are TRBV29-1 and TRBJ1-1; 8 bases match TRBD1. The CDR3 has 11 residues. V lost 6 bases, J lost 4 bases, and 1 base stayed unmatched. CDR1 is SQVTM, CDR2 ANQGSEA, per germline. This chain's CDR3 is CSVGQGTEAFF. DNA for the CDR3: TGCAGCGTAGGACAGGGCACTGAAGCTTTCTTT.